The TCR beta chain under discussion was sequenced for a study of blood T cell repertoires in COVID-19. Per the original methods: Reference gene primer amplification gave estimated nucleated cell counts. Assay: immunoSEQ multiplex PCR; the TCRdb copy retains only in-frame clones and omits some. V and J calls plus clone size are reproduced from that table; the DNA served to infer D and trimming. The sample lists some 21,000 clones; around 89% were seen once. The germline V gene encodes CDR1 SGHRS and CDR2 YFSETQ. Trimming pared 4 bases from V and 0 bases from J, leaving 10 bases between. The CDR3 runs to 14 residues.

The sequenced sample consisted of peripheral blood. The source of this sequence is a man between 65 and 85 years old with active COVID-19. The chain carries TRBV5-1 and TRBJ1-2; weak D call: TRBD1 (6 bases). The CDR3 loop is CASSLDRSNYGYTF. The CDR3 DNA sequence: TGCGCCAGCAGCCTCGACAGGTCTAACTATGGCTACACCTTC.